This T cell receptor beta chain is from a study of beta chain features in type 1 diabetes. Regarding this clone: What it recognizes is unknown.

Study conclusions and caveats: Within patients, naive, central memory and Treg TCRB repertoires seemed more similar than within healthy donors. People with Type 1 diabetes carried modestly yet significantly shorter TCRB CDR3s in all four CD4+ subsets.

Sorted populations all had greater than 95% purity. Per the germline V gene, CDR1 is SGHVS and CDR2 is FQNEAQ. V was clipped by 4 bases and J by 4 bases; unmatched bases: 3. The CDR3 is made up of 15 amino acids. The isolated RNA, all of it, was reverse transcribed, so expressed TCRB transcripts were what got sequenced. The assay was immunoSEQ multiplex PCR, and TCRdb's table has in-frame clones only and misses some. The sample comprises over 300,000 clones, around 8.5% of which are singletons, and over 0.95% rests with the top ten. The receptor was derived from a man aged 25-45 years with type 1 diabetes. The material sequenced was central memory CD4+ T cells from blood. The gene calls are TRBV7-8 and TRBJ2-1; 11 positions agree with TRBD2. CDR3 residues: CASSYSGGAYNEQFF. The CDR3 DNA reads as TGTGCCAGCAGCTATAGCGGGGGGGCGTACAATGAGCAGTTCTTC. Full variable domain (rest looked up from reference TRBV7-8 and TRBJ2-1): GAGVSQSPRYKVAKRGQDVALRCDPISGHVSLFWYQQALGQGPEFLTYFQNEAQLDKSGLPSDRFFAERPEGSVSTLKIQRTQQEDSAVYLCASSYSGGAYNEQFFGPGTRLTVL.